This TCR beta chain was identified in a study of technical replicates of blood from a few donors. The CDR3 has 19 amino acids. Germline CDR1 and CDR2: LNHDA and SQIVND (reference sequence). Trimming cost V 7 bases and J 4 bases, with 31 bases left between them. Sequencing used immunoSEQ multiplex PCR; TCRdb keeps in-frame clones, though not all of them. This sample has tens of thousands of clones, with roughly 98% found just once. Specimen: T cells isolated from PBMCs. The chain employs TRBV19 and TRBJ1-2, with D perhaps matching TRBD1 (6 bases). This receptor was obtained from a human donor in good health. The chain's CDR3 is CASTSITSIVPTGGYGYTF. The CDR3 nucleotides are TGTGCCAGTACCAGTATTACCTCCATCGTCCCGACAGGCGGCTATGGCTACACCTTC.